A single sample gave rise to the 24 T cell receptor beta chains below, sequenced in a study of identical twins. TCRdb reprocessed the 5' RACE reads via MiXCR and lists one record per CDR3 protein. This repertoire shows roughly 1.6 million distinct CDR3 sequences, around a third found once; its top ten account for roughly 0.3%. The sequenced material came from cord blood. The receptors derive from a newborn girl in good health.

This clonotype was observed a handful of times. The CDR3 is CASSHREVTEAFF. Here the CDR3 DNA reads TGCGCCAGCAGCCACAGGGAGGTCACTGAAGCTTTCTTT. V is TRBV4-1 and J is TRBJ1-1, with D possibly being TRBD1 (5 bases). Germline CDR1 and CDR2: MGHRA and YSYEKL. CDR3 length equals 13 residues. Trimming left V 3 bases short and J 4 bases short, with 9 bases between.

This sequence joins TRBV4-1 and TRBJ2-3; D is possibly TRBD2 (6 bases). The germline V gene encodes CDR1 MGHRA and CDR2 YSYEKL. V was trimmed by 2 bases and J by 5 bases, leaving 17 bases between them. This CDR3 region has 16 residues. The CDR3: CASSQYGRDLGDTQYF. Here the CDR3 DNA reads TGCGCCAGCAGCCAATATGGGCGGGATCTGGGAGATACGCAGTATTTT.

The chain couples TRBV7-2 to TRBJ2-5, with D possibly TRBD2 on 7 matching bases. The J call may not be correct, given that the DNA end is closer to TRBJ2-7. The CDR3 contains 15 residues. From germline, CDR1 is SGHTA and CDR2 FQGNSA. Written as DNA, the CDR3 is TGTGCCAGCAGCTACACCTCGGGGGGCCCGTACGAGCAGTACTTC. This translates into CASSYTSGGPYEQYF.

There are a few counts of this clonotype. The gene calls are TRBV12-3 or TRBV12-4 and TRBJ1-1, with TRBD1 identical over 10 bases. Unmatched junction bases numbered 8, after V lost 6 bases and J lost 7 bases. The CDR3 runs to 14 residues. CDR3 sequence (DNA): TGTGCCAGCAGCCCAGGACAGGGGGTATTTGAAGCTTTCTTT. Residues: CASSPGQGVFEAFF.

The rearrangement uses TRBV25-1 and TRBJ1-2; possibly TRBD1 for D (6 bases). The CDR3 length is 15 residues. Germline V gene sequence: CDR1 MGHDK, CDR2 SYGVNS. The germline V and J ends were trimmed by 1 base and 2 bases, with 11 bases remaining between them. The CDR3 nucleotides read TGTGCCAGCAGTGAATCCGGGACACCAAACTATGGCTACACCTTC. Protein product: CASSESGTPNYGYTF.

V is TRBV2 and J is TRBJ2-2; D unresolved. The CDR3 spans 19 residues. V was clipped by 4 bases and J by 0 bases, with 21 bases between them. CDR1 and CDR2 from the germline V gene are SNHLY and FYNNEI. This CDR3 reads CASSGDFRTPFSNTGELFF. The CDR3 DNA reads TGTGCCAGCAGTGGAGATTTTAGGACCCCCTTTTCGAACACCGGGGAGCTGTTTTTT.

With respect to this clonotype: A junction end diverges from the germline sequence, so it may reflect a read error. This sequence joins TRBV5-1 and TRBJ2-1; perhaps D is TRBD1 or TRBD2 (5 bases each). Germline-derived CDR1 and CDR2 are SGHRS and YFSETQ. The CDR3 extends over 17 amino acids. The CDR3 loop reads CASSQGDSHYGYTEQFF. In DNA form, the CDR3 reads TGCGCCAGCAGCCAGGGAGACAGCCATTATGGCTACACTGAGCAGTTCTTC.

On this clonotype: This sequence may be a read error, since a much larger clone differs from it by one base. The gene calls are TRBV20-1 and TRBJ1-4; TRBD1 might be the D (6 bases). V was trimmed by 2 bases and J by 7 bases, leaving 8 bases between them. Looked up from germline, CDR1 is DFQATT and CDR2 is SNEGSKA (reference sequence). This CDR3 contains 12 residues. CDR3 DNA: TGCAGTGCTAGACAGACAGGTGAAAAACTGTTTTTT. As protein: CSARQTGEKLFF.

This clonotype was seen just once. The genes are TRBV20-1 and TRBJ2-7; D is perhaps TRBD1 (5 bases). V lost 3 bases and J 6 bases, leaving 15 bases between the germline ends. Germline loops: CDR1 DFQATT, CDR2 SNEGSKA (reference sequence). The CDR3 consists of 13 residues. The CDR3 sequence is CSARAWGRGEQYF. The CDR3 coding sequence is TGCAGTGCTAGGGCGTGGGGAAGGGGCGAGCAGTACTTC.

This clonotype was detected a few times. CDR3 region: CSASNLAVDYNEQFF. The CDR3 bases are TGCAGTGCTAGTAACCTAGCGGTAGACTACAATGAGCAGTTCTTC. The chain combines TRBV20-1 with TRBJ2-1, with TRBD2 identical over 7 bases. J gave up 3 bases and V 3 bases, and 8 bases lay outside the gene matches. The CDR3 contains 15 residues. The germline V gene has CDR1 DFQATT and CDR2 SNEGSKA (reference sequence).

The chain is built from TRBV28 and TRBJ1-5, with D unclear. The CDR3 loop spans 16 amino acids. Per the germline V gene, CDR1 is MDHEN and CDR2 is SYDVKM. V shed 4 bases and J shed 0 bases, with 13 bases lying between them. The CDR3 spells CASSSLRQYSNQPQHF. CDR3 coding DNA: TGTGCCAGCAGTTCTCTCCGGCAATATAGCAATCAGCCCCAGCATTTT.

Worth noting for this clonotype: This may be a read error: a much more frequent sequence differs by one nucleotide. The V gene is TRBV7-2, the J gene TRBJ2-3, with unresolved D. Germline CDR1 and CDR2: SGHTA and FQGNSA. Trimming left V 1 base short and J 1 base short, with 9 bases between. CDR3 length: 15 amino acids. In nucleotides, the CDR3 is TGTGCCAGCAGCTTAGAGTGGCTACGCACAGATACGCAGTATTTT. This encodes CASSLEWLRTDTQYF.

This clonotype was detected a few times. The V gene is TRBV20-1, the J gene TRBJ2-5, with 14 bases that match TRBD2. This CDR3 region has 17 residues. J gave up 5 bases and V 1 base, and 9 bases lay outside the gene matches. The germline V gene has CDR1 DFQATT and CDR2 SNEGSKA (reference sequence). For the CDR3, the DNA is TGCAGTGCTAGAGCCGGGACTAGCGGGAGATCCTCGGAGACCCAGTACTTC. It codes for CSARAGTSGRSSETQYF.

This clonotype was picked up a small number of times. The rearrangement links TRBV28 to TRBJ1-2; 8 bases align to TRBD1. The CDR3 has 15 amino acids. Trimming took 6 bases from V and 8 from J; bases not matched to a gene: 14. Germline V gene data show CDR1 as MDHEN and CDR2 as SYDVKM. CDR3 in amino acids: CASSLGQGATVGYTF. CDR3 DNA sequence: TGTGCCAGCAGCTTGGGTCAGGGGGCGACGGTCGGCTACACCTTC.

The V gene is TRBV5-6, the J gene TRBJ2-5; 14 positions agree with TRBD2. The end of the DNA aligns better with TRBJ2-7, so the J call may be wrong. The CDR3 is made up of 17 amino acids. Germline CDR1 is SGHDT and CDR2 is YYEEEE. CDR3: CASSLGGTSGSIYEQYF. DNA for the CDR3: TGTGCCAGCAGCTTAGGCGGGACTAGCGGGAGTATCTACGAGCAGTACTTC.

The rearrangement joins TRBV3-1 to TRBJ2-7, with 9 bases fitting TRBD2. Germline V gene sequence: CDR1 LGHDT, CDR2 YNNKEL (reference sequence). With V trimmed by 0 bases and J by 9 bases, 6 bases remained unmatched. The CDR3 consists of 14 residues. The CDR3 loop is CASSQDWLAGRQYF. CDR3 nucleotides: TGTGCCAGCAGCCAAGATTGGCTAGCGGGGAGGCAGTACTTC.

In this sample, this clonotype turned up once. It may be a read error: a sequence one base away is much more abundant. V is TRBV5-1 and J is TRBJ2-1; TRBD2 aligns across 7 bases. The CDR3 covers 14 residues. CDR1 is SGHRS, CDR2 YFSETQ, per germline. The V segment lost 6 bases and the J segment 0 bases; nucleotides outside the gene matches: 3. The CDR3 reads CASMGGGSYNEQFF. In DNA, the CDR3 is TGCGCCAGCATGGGCGGGGGCTCCTACAATGAGCAGTTCTTC.

The chain is built from TRBV20-1 and TRBJ1-1; D might be TRBD1 (6 bases). Trimming shortened V by 6 bases and J by 3 bases, and 8 bases separated the two germline ends. The CDR3 has 11 residues. From germline, CDR1 is DFQATT and CDR2 SNEGSKA (reference sequence). CDR3 nucleotides: TGCAGTGCAACAGGGTACACTGAAGCTTTCTTT. It encodes CSATGYTEAFF.

V is TRBV29-1 and J is TRBJ2-3; the D gene is possibly TRBD1 (6 bases). Deletions cut 7 bases from V and 5 bases from J, with 16 bases between. CDR3 length equals 13 residues. CDR1 and CDR2 from the germline V gene are SQVTM and ANQGSEA. The CDR3 DNA reads as TGCAGCGCCCTCCCAGGGGCGGTAGATACGCAGTATTTT. As protein: CSALPGAVDTQYF.

This clonotype was recorded a few times. CDR3 DNA sequence: TGTGCCAGCACGGGTGGAACCTACGAGCAGTACTTC. Its protein product is CASTGGTYEQYF. The chain carries TRBV2 and TRBJ2-7; D uncertain. Germline V lookup: CDR1 SNHLY, CDR2 FYNNEI. The V gene lost 7 bases and the J gene lost 2 bases, with 9 bases spanning the gap. This CDR3 spans 12 amino acids. Based on the CDR3 plus reference TRBV2 and TRBJ2-7, the full variable domain is EPEVTQTPSHQVTQMGQEVILRCVPISNHLYFYWYRQILGQKVEFLVSFYNNEISEKSEIFDDQFSVERPDGSNFTLKIRSTKLEDSAMYFCASTGGTYEQYFGPGTRLTVT.

The chain uses TRBV6-1 and TRBJ1-2; D might be TRBD1 (5 bases). CDR1 is MNHNS, CDR2 SASEGT, per germline. Trimming removed 4 bases at V and 8 bases at J, with 17 bases between. There are 14 residues in the CDR3. The CDR3 spells CASSAHTGLYGYTF. The CDR3 DNA is TGTGCCAGCAGTGCCCACACAGGCCTTTACGGCTACACCTTC.

The chain recombines TRBV10-3 with TRBJ2-7; D gene ambiguous. Judging by the DNA end, TRBJ2-5 fits better; the J call may be wrong. This CDR3 is built from 12 residues. Germline CDR1 is ENHRY and CDR2 is SYGVKD. The CDR3 is CAISEAEETQYF. Here the CDR3 DNA reads TGTGCCATCAGTGAGGCAGAGGAGACCCAGTACTTC.

The chain links TRBV7-8 to TRBJ1-2, with D tentatively TRBD1 (5 bases). The V gene lost 2 bases and the J gene lost 5 bases, with 24 bases spanning the gap. In germline, CDR1 is SGHVS, CDR2 FQNEAQ. CDR3 length: 18 residues. This CDR3 reads CASSLRIGRDPYLYGYTF. The CDR3 DNA sequence: TGTGCCAGCAGCTTAAGGATCGGCAGGGACCCTTACCTTTATGGCTACACCTTC.

The chain has TRBV11-2 and TRBJ1-2; TRBD1 matches 10 bases. The ends lost 4 bases at V and 0 bases at J; junction bases unmatched: 2. The CDR3 spans 15 residues. Germline lookup yields CDR1 SGHAT and CDR2 FQNNGV. CDR3 protein: CASSWTGGANYGYTF. In nucleotides, the CDR3 is TGTGCCAGCAGCTGGACAGGGGGAGCTAACTATGGCTACACCTTC.